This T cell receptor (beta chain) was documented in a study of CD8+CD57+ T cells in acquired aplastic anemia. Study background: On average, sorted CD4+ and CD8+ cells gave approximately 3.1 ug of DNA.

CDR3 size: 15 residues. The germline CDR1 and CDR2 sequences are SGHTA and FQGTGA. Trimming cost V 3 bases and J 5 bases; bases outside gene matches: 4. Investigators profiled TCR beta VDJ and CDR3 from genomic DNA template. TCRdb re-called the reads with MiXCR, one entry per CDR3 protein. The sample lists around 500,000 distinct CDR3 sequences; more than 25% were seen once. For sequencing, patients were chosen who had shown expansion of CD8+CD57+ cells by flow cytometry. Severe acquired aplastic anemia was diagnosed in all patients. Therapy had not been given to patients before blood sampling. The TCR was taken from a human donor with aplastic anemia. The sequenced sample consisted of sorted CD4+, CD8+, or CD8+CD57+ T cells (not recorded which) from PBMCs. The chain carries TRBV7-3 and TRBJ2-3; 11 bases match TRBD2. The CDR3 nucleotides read TGTGCCAGCAGCTTTGGTGGACTAGCGGGAGATACGCAGTATTTT. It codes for CASSFGGLAGDTQYF.